The rows below give T cell receptor beta chains drawn from one sample of a study of cytomegalovirus exposure and HLA in healthy donors. Sequenced by immunoSEQ multiplex PCR; TCRdb stores in-frame clones only, minus some. The table records around 120,000 clones, 75% to 85% of them present only once. The sample comprised PBMCs. The receptors come from a man aged 18 to 30 in good health and CMV-seronegative. The conserved cysteine and the conserved F or W are not part of the CDR3 here. Each record gives: V gene, J gene, CDR3 protein.

TRBV5-4,TRBJ2-3,ASSIRAGGRTDTQY
TRBV5-1,TRBJ2-5,ASSPGTYQETQY
TRBV4-1,TRBJ2-5,ASSQVGDEETQY
TRBV7-8,TRBJ2-7,ASSLGPGLANYEQY
TRBV25-1,TRBJ2-1,ASRFGAESYNEQF
TRBV5-4,TRBJ2-1,ASSLKITTEYNEQF
TRBV2,TRBJ2-3,ASRRGSTDTQY
TRBV7-6,TRBJ1-5,ASSLLPETGIENQPQH
TRBV7-2,TRBJ2-3,ASSSPGVPGLAGPDTQY
TRBV9,TRBJ2-5,ASSLSVGKQETQY